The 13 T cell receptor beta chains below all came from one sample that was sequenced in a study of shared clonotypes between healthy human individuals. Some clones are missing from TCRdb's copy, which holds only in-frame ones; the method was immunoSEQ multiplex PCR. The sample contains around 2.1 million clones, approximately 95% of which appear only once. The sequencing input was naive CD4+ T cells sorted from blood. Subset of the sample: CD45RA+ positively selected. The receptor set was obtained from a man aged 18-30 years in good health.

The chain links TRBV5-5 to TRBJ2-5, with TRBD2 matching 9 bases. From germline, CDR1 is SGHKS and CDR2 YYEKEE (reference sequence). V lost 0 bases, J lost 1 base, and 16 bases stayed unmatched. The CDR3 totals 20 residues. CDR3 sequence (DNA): TGTGCCAGCAGCTTGGTAGGGACCATAGGACTAGCGTCGACCCAAGAGACCCAGTACTTC. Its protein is CASSLVGTIGLASTQETQYF.

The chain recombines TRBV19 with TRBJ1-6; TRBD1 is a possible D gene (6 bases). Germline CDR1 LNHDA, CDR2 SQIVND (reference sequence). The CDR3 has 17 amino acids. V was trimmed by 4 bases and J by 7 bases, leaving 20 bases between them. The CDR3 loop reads CASSRETGGQLNSPLHF. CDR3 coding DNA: TGTGCCAGTAGTAGGGAGACCGGGGGACAACTAAATTCACCCCTCCACTTT. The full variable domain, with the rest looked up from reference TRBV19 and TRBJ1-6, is DGGITQSPKYLFRKEGQNVTLSCEQNLNHDAMYWYRQDPGQGLRLIYYSQIVNDFQKGDIAEGYSVSREKKESFPLTVTSAQKNPTAFYLCASSRETGGQLNSPLHFGNGTRLTVT.

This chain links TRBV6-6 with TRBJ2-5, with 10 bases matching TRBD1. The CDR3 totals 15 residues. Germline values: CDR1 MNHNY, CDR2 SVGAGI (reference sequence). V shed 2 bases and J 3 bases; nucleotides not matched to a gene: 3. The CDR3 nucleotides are TGTGCCAGCAGTTACGAGGGACAGGGGAAAGAGACCCAGTACTTC. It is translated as CASSYEGQGKETQYF.

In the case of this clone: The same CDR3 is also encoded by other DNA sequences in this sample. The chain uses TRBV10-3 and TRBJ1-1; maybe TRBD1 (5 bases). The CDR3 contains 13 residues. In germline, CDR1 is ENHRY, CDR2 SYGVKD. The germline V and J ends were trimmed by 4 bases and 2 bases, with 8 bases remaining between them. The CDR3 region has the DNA TGTGCCATCAGTGCGGGGGGTAACACTGAAGCTTTCTTT. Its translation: CAISAGGNTEAFF.

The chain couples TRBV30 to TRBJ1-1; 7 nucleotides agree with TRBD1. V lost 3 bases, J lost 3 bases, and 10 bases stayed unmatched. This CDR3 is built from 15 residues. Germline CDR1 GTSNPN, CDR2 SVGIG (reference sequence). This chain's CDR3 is CAWSAIGQVYTEAFF. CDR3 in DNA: TGTGCCTGGAGCGCCATCGGACAGGTGTACACTGAAGCTTTCTTT.

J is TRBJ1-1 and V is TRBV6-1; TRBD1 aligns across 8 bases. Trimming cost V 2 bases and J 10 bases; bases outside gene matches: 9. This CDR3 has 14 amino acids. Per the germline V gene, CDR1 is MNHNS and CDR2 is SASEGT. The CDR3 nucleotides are TGTGCCAGCAGTGAAAGGCGGACAGGGCAAGGAGCTTTCTTT. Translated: CASSERRTGQGAFF.

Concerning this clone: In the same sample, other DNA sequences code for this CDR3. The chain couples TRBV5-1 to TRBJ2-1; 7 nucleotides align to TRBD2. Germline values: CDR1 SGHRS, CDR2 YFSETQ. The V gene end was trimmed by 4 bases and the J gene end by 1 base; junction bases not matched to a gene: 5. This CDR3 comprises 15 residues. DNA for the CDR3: TGCGCCAGCAGCCCCTCTAGCGGATCCTACAATGAGCAGTTCTTC. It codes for CASSPSSGSYNEQFF.

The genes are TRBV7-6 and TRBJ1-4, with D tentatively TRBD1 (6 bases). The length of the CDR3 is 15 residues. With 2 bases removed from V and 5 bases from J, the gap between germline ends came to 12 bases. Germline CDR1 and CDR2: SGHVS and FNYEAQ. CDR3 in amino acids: CASSLQPGANEKLFF. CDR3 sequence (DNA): TGTGCCAGCAGCTTACAACCAGGGGCAAATGAAAAACTGTTTTTT.

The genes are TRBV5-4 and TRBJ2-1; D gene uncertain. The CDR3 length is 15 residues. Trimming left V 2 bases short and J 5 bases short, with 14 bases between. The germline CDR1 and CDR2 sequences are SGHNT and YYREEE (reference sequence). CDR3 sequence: CASSLVRDSHNEQFF. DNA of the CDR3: TGTGCCAGCAGCTTAGTAAGGGATAGTCACAATGAGCAGTTCTTC.

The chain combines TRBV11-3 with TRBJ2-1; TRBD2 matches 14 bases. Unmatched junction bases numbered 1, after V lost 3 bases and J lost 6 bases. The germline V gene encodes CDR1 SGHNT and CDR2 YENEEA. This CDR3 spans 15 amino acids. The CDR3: CASSFGTSGSNEQFF. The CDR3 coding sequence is TGTGCCAGCAGCTTTGGGACTAGCGGGAGCAATGAGCAGTTCTTC.

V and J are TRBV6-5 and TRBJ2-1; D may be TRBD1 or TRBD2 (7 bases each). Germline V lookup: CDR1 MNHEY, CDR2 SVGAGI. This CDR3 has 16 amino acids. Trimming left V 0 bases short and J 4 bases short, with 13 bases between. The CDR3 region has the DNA TGTGCCAGCAGTTACTCGCTGCAGGGGGGGTACAATGAGCAGTTCTTC. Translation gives CASSYSLQGGYNEQFF.

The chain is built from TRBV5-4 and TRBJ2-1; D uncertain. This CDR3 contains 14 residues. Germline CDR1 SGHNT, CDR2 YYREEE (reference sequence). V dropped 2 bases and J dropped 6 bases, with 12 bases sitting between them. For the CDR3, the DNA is TGTGCCAGCAGCTTCGCCGGGTCTTTCAATGAGCAGTTCTTC. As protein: CASSFAGSFNEQFF. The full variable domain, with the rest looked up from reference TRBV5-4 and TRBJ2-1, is ETGVTQSPTHLIKTRGQQVTLRCSSQSGHNTVSWYQQALGQGPQFIFQYYREEENGRGNFPPRFSGLQFPNYSSELNVNALELDDSALYLCASSFAGSFNEQFFGPGTRLTVL.

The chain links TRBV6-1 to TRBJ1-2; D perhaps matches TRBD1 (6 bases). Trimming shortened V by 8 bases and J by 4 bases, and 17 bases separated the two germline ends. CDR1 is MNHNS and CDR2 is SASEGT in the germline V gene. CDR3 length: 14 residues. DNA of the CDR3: TGTGCCAGCGGGACGAGGGGGGTTGGCTATGGCTACACCTTC. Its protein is CASGTRGVGYGYTF.